The TCR beta chain under discussion was sequenced for a study of memory CD4+ T cells and cytomegalovirus serostatus (dated by TCRdb to between 2018 and 2020). About the full investigation: The cohort comprised 33 healthy Belgian adults, 9 CMV seropositive and about 25 CMV seronegative. To replicate a published TCR-based CMV serostatus classifier, the study sequenced CD4+ memory TCRbeta repertoires from a Belgian cohort whose cytomegalovirus serostatus was known.

The Quick-DNA Microprep Kit was used to extract genomic DNA from the sorted cells. TCRbeta DNA was amplified with the immunoSEQ hsTCRbeta kit following the manufacturer's protocol. An Illumina MiSeq instrument was used to sequence the TCRbeta libraries. On the study's bioinformatics: After out-of-frame sequences were removed, 2 million to 2.5 million distinct TCRbeta sequences remained, averaging around 67,000 per individual. Each individual was scored using the number of 160 or so previously reported CMV-associated TCRbeta sequences that the individual carried and the total number of productive distinct TCRbeta sequences. A beta-binomial model was reimplemented in Python, and scikit-learn random forests with default parameters were trained on data from the US cohort. On the Belgian cohort, classifier performance was reported as the median AUC, along with percentile confidence intervals, across 10,000 bootstrap iterations. Not all clones reach the TCRdb copy of this immuneACCESS table, which keeps in-frame sequences only. Checked studies attribute under half of the gap to unresolved V genes and leave the rest unexplained. That table supplies the V and J calls and clone size; D and trimming were determined from the DNA. The sample yields tens of thousands of clones; roughly 76% were counted once. In total, the top ten clones hold about 4.7% of the sample.

About this clone itself: Its antigen remains undetermined. No much larger clonotype is one base removed from it; base qualities were not supplied.

Paper-wide results and their limitations: Only CD4+CD45RO+ memory cells were sequenced, in contrast to the original study, which included naive and memory CD4+ and CD8+ populations. For CMV serostatus prediction, a median bootstrapped AUC of approximately 0.95 was reached with the original framework, and a median bootstrapped AUC of about 0.89 was reached with a US-trained random forest. The results were interpreted as suggesting that the CMV-associated TCR signature is largely present in the CD4+ memory repertoire. Of under 200 previously reported CMV-associated TCRbeta sequences, 60 to 85 appeared in the CD4+ memory repertoires, each in one to five individuals. A median bootstrapped AUC of almost 0.96 with a 95% CI of 0.76-1.00 was achieved on the Belgian cohort by the original-framework classifier.

A FACSAria II was used to sort memory CD4+ T cells, defined as single viable CD3+CD4+CD8-CD45RO+ cells. CMV serostatus was determined using a Roche Elecsys assay that detects serum IgG against CMV pp150, pp28, p38 and p52. Once the samples were thawed, total CD4+ T cells were enriched through positive selection using CD4 magnetic microbeads. The samples came from a separate study whose specific focus was interrogating the CD4+ T cell memory repertoire. Peripheral blood mononuclear cells were isolated and cryopreserved according to standard operating procedures, and serum was stored at -80 degrees C. The staining relied on CD3-PerCP (BW264/56), CD4-APC (RPA-T4), CD45RO-PE (UCHT1) and CD8-Pacific Orange (3B5) antibodies, and Sytox blue was used to exclude non-viable cells. The receptor comes from an adult in good health and CMV-seropositive. The sample consisted of memory CD4+ T cells from blood.

The DNA is TGCAGCGTTGGCGACTCAGGGGTGAGAGGCTACACCTTC. It codes for CSVGDSGVRGYTF. The chain couples TRBV29-1 to TRBJ1-2; TRBD1 is perhaps the D gene, given 6 matching bases. CDR1 and CDR2, looked up from the germline V gene, are SQVTM and ANQGSEA. At the junction V is shortened by 4 bases and J by 8 bases, with 17 bases in between. From its cysteine to its phenylalanine, the CDR3 spans 13 amino acids. The read is trimmed to its CDR3 DNA, 39 bases read in frame from base 1. Reference TRBV29-1 and TRBJ1-2 genes cover what lies past the CDR3, so the full variable domain is SAVISQKPSRDICQRGTSLTIQCQVDSQVTMMFWYRQQPGQSLTLIATANQGSEATYESGFVIDKFPISRPNLTFSTLTVSNMSPEDSSIYLCSVGDSGVRGYTFGSGTRLTVV.